This TCR beta chain was sequenced during a study of OX40 agonist ivuxolimab in advanced cancers. Overall study results and limits: The average count of expanded clones was higher among CD8+ T cells than among CD4+.

Method: immunoSEQ multiplex PCR; TCRdb's copy keeps in-frame clones and lacks some. This table holds over 75,000 clones, roughly nine tenths found once. The trim removed 10 bases at V and 3 bases at J, leaving 6 bases unmatched. The CDR3 runs 13 residues. Germline assignment: CDR1 MNHNY and CDR2 SVGAGI (reference sequence). Turning to this clone: Its cognate antigen is unknown.

Sequenced material: CD4+ or CD8+ T cells sorted from blood, taken in a trial of the OX40 agonist ivuxolimab. This rearrangement joins TRBV6-6 to TRBJ1-5; TRBD1 agrees at 7 bases. The clonotype was recovered from an adult with an advanced solid tumor such as melanoma, head and neck, liver or kidney cancer. CDR3 region: CATTGATNQPQHF. CDR3 DNA: TGTGCCACCACAGGGGCTACCAATCAGCCCCAGCATTTT.